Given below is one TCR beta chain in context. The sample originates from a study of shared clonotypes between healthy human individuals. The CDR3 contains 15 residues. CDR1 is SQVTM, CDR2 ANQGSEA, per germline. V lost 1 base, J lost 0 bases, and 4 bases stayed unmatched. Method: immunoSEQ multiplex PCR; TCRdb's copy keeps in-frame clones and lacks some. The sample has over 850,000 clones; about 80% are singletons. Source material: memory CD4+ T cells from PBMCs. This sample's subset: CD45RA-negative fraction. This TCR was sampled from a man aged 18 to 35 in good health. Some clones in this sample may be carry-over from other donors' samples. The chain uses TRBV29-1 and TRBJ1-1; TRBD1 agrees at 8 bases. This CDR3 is CSVEGQGALNTEAFF. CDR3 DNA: TGCAGCGTTGAAGGGCAGGGGGCGCTGAACACTGAAGCTTTCTTT.